This T cell receptor (beta chain) was sequenced in a study of blood T cell repertoires in COVID-19. Germline V CDR1 and CDR2: LGHNA, YNFKEQ. V was clipped by 3 bases and J by 7 bases, with 13 bases between them. The CDR3 is 14 amino acids. Clones were sequenced by immunoSEQ multiplex PCR, and TCRdb holds only the in-frame ones, with some missing. The repertoire holds just under 100,000 clones, with 85% to 90% as singletons. This TCR was recovered from a woman aged 55-70 years in a cohort sampled during active or convalescent COVID-19. The sequencing input was peripheral blood. The chain links TRBV4-2 to TRBJ1-5; D perhaps matches TRBD1 (5 bases). The CDR3 DNA is TGTGCCAGCAGCCACGCTACAGGAGGGCAGCCCCAGCATTTT. This sequence encodes CASSHATGGQPQHF.